This is a list of T cell receptor beta chains from one sample in a study of post-analysis software for immune sequencing data. A single record per CDR3 protein comes from TCRdb applying MiXCR to the PCR reads. Of about 160,000 distinct CDR3 sequences in the sample, about 36% are singletons; the top ten hold 25% to 35%. Here the sequenced sample was blood, taken after autologous hematopoietic stem cell transplantation. These receptors originate from a girl aged 5 to 17 with multiple sclerosis. Both conserved end residues are part of each CDR3. D genes are given only for firm matches. Rows give clone size only sometimes, using once, few, many, or a class for an expanded clone.

size,J,V,length,D,CDR3,DNA
.,TRBJ1-2,TRBV5-6,13,TRBD1,CASSYTGDHGYTF,TGTGCCAGCAGCTATACAGGGGACCATGGCTACACCTTC
few,TRBJ2-7,TRBV4-2,14,.,CASSRDNTGYEQYF,TGTGCCAGCAGCCGGGACAACACAGGGTACGAGCAGTACTTC
.,TRBJ1-2,TRBV7-9,11,.,CASKGLYGYTF,TGTGCCAGCAAGGGCCTTTATGGCTACACCTTC
.,TRBJ1-2,TRBV5-6,13,TRBD1,CASSSNRGGGYTF,TGTGCCAGCAGCTCCAACAGGGGAGGAGGCTACACCTTC
.,TRBJ2-7,TRBV7-9,15,TRBD1,CASSLMGQSAYEQYF,TGTGCCAGCAGCTTAATGGGACAGTCGGCCTACGAGCAGTACTTC
many,TRBJ2-7,TRBV5-1,14,.,CASRGEYSSYEQYF,TGCGCCAGCAGGGGGGAATATAGCTCCTACGAGCAGTACTTC
.,TRBJ2-3,TRBV6-2/TRBV6-3,14,TRBD2,CASGTSGSADTQYF,TGTGCCAGCGGCACTAGCGGGAGTGCAGATACGCAGTATTTT
.,TRBJ2-5,TRBV28,16,.,CASSPGPGTRGETQYF,TGTGCCAGCAGCCCAGGGCCAGGTACTAGGGGAGAGACCCAGTACTTC
few,TRBJ2-1,TRBV5-1,19,TRBD2,CASSLDRLAGLRKRNEQFF,TGCGCCAGCAGCTTGGATCGGCTAGCGGGACTCCGAAAACGCAATGAGCAGTTCTTC
.,TRBJ1-1,TRBV6-6,12,.,CASSSQGPEAFF,TGTGCCAGCAGTTCCCAGGGTCCTGAAGCTTTCTTT
few,TRBJ1-2,TRBV5-6,17,TRBD1,CASTLGPGTASNYGYTF,TGTGCCAGCACCCTCGGGCCCGGGACAGCTAGTAACTATGGCTACACCTTC
.,TRBJ2-7,TRBV27,14,.,CASRTDGVSYEQYF,TGTGCCAGCAGAACTGACGGGGTCTCCTACGAGCAGTACTTC
.,TRBJ2-1,TRBV11-3,14,.,CASSLGDPRNEQFF,TGTGCCAGCAGCTTAGGGGACCCCCGTAATGAGCAGTTCTTC
.,TRBJ1-4,TRBV29-1,14,TRBD1,CSVRGMSTNEKLFF,TGCAGCGTCAGGGGGATGTCGACTAATGAAAAACTGTTTTTT
.,TRBJ2-5,TRBV7-9,12,TRBD2,CASSPRTREQYF,TGTGCCAGCAGCCCCCGGACTAGGGAGCAGTACTTC
.,TRBJ2-7,TRBV20-1,13,.,CSARRRASYEQYF,TGCAGTGCGCGCAGGAGGGCCTCCTACGAGCAGTACTTC
.,TRBJ1-4,TRBV29-1,14,TRBD1,CSVMDRGANEKLFF,TGCAGCGTGATGGACAGGGGAGCTAATGAAAAACTGTTTTTT
.,TRBJ2-1,TRBV7-9,13,TRBD2,CASSSRLANEQFF,TGTGCCAGCAGCTCAAGACTAGCGAATGAGCAGTTCTTC
few,TRBJ2-1,TRBV12-3/TRBV12-4,14,.,CASSLVGSYNEQFF,TGTGCCAGCAGTTTAGTGGGGTCCTACAATGAGCAGTTCTTC
few,TRBJ2-7,TRBV5-6,16,TRBD2,CASSLRTSAYSYEQYF,TGTGCCAGCAGCTTAAGGACTAGCGCTTACTCCTACGAGCAGTACTTC
few,TRBJ1-2,TRBV27,15,.,CASSLWPIQGYGYTF,TGTGCCAGCAGTTTATGGCCCATACAGGGATATGGCTACACCTTC
.,TRBJ1-1,TRBV5-5,14,TRBD1,CASSWTGAGTEAFF,TGTGCCAGCAGCTGGACAGGGGCGGGCACTGAAGCTTTCTTT
.,TRBJ2-2,TRBV29-1,13,.,CSVETSNAGELFF,TGCAGCGTTGAAACTAGCAACGCCGGGGAGCTGTTTTTT
.,TRBJ2-7,TRBV12-3/TRBV12-4,12,TRBD2,CASSFMGGEQYF,TGTGCCAGCAGTTTCATGGGGGGGGAGCAGTACTTC
few,TRBJ2-1,TRBV20-1,15,TRBD2,CSARDRVSGKDEQFF,TGCAGTGCTAGAGATCGGGTTAGCGGGAAGGATGAGCAGTTCTTC
.,TRBJ2-1,TRBV10-3,15,.,CAISGRASSYNEQFF,TGTGCCATCAGTGGCCGGGCGAGCTCCTACAATGAGCAGTTCTTC
.,TRBJ2-7,TRBV20-1,13,.,CSTRGDGDYEQYF,TGCAGTACTAGAGGGGACGGGGACTACGAGCAGTACTTC
.,TRBJ2-7,TRBV11-2,13,.,CAGSFGSSGEQYF,TGTGCCGGCAGCTTTGGGTCCTCGGGCGAGCAGTACTTC
.,TRBJ2-7,TRBV13,13,.,CASSLDTVYEQYF,TGTGCCAGCAGCTTAGACACGGTCTACGAGCAGTACTTC
.,TRBJ1-2,TRBV7-2,13,.,CASSHRVKDGYTF,TGTGCCAGCAGCCACAGGGTGAAGGATGGCTACACCTTC
.,TRBJ2-7,TRBV20-1,15,TRBD2,CSARDGTSGYNEQYF,TGCAGTGCTAGAGATGGGACTAGCGGGTACAATGAGCAGTACTTC
.,TRBJ2-7,TRBV27,15,TRBD2,CASSLGLAGSFEQYF,TGTGCCAGCAGTCTGGGACTAGCGGGTTCTTTCGAGCAGTACTTC
few,TRBJ2-1,TRBV12-3/TRBV12-4,18,TRBD2,CASSLTLGLAGNYNEQFF,TGTGCCAGCAGTTTAACCCTCGGACTAGCGGGAAACTACAATGAGCAGTTCTTC
.,TRBJ2-1,TRBV6-2/TRBV6-3,12,TRBD1,CASRQGAVEQFF,TGTGCCAGCAGACAGGGGGCGGTTGAGCAGTTCTTC
.,TRBJ2-1,TRBV28,12,.,CASRDYYNEQFF,TGTGCCAGCAGGGACTACTACAATGAGCAGTTCTTC
.,TRBJ2-7,TRBV7-6,17,TRBD1,CASSLGPGQGDPYEQYF,TGTGCCAGCAGCTTAGGACCGGGGCAGGGGGACCCCTACGAGCAGTACTTC
once,TRBJ2-1,TRBV12-3/TRBV12-4,13,.,CASNYRVRNEQFF,TGTGCCAGCAACTACAGGGTCAGGAATGAGCAGTTCTTC
.,TRBJ2-5,TRBV7-9,19,TRBD1,CASSLEYRGQIRTQETQYF,TGTGCCAGCAGCTTAGAGTATAGGGGGCAGATAAGGACTCAAGAGACCCAGTACTTC
.,TRBJ1-2,TRBV20-1,14,TRBD1,CSATRTGNTYGYTF,TGCAGTGCTACCCGGACAGGGAACACTTATGGCTACACCTTC
.,TRBJ2-1,TRBV2,19,TRBD2,CASMPSASGRVSFYNEQFF,TGTGCCAGCATGCCGTCGGCTAGCGGGAGGGTAAGCTTCTACAATGAGCAGTTCTTC
few,TRBJ2-1,TRBV12-3/TRBV12-4,14,TRBD2,CASSFAGVTNEQFF,TGTGCCAGCAGTTTCGCGGGAGTGACCAATGAGCAGTTCTTC
.,TRBJ2-7,TRBV27,14,TRBD2,CANSLGLGSYEQYF,TGTGCCAACAGTTTAGGACTAGGCTCCTACGAGCAGTACTTC
.,TRBJ2-7,TRBV6-1,12,.,CAGSGLNYEQYF,TGTGCCGGCAGTGGGCTCAATTACGAGCAGTACTTC
few,TRBJ2-3,TRBV5-1,14,.,CASSLTDRSDTQYF,TGCGCCAGCAGCTTGACAGATCGCTCAGATACGCAGTATTTT
few,TRBJ1-1,TRBV3-1,14,.,CASSQGWGGTEAFF,TGTGCCAGCAGCCAAGGGTGGGGAGGCACTGAAGCTTTCTTT
.,TRBJ2-3,TRBV20-1,13,.,CSSRDFITDTQYF,TGCAGTTCCCGGGACTTTATCACAGATACGCAGTATTTT
few,TRBJ2-5,TRBV25-1,13,.,CANSVRNRETQYF,TGTGCCAACAGTGTGAGGAATAGAGAGACCCAGTACTTC
few,TRBJ2-3,TRBV29-1,17,TRBD2,CSVDGLPGLAGGDTQYF,TGCAGCGTCGACGGGCTACCGGGACTAGCGGGAGGGGATACGCAGTATTTT
few,TRBJ2-1,TRBV4-2,16,.,CASSQSPTSNGNEQFF,TGTGCCAGCAGCCAATCTCCCACAAGTAATGGGAATGAGCAGTTCTTC
.,TRBJ1-1,TRBV12-3/TRBV12-4,13,.,CASRKDSHTEAFF,TGTGCCAGCAGAAAGGACAGCCACACTGAAGCTTTCTTT